Listed here is a single T cell receptor (beta chain). Germline values: CDR1 MDHEN, CDR2 SYDVKM. The ends were cut back, 5 bases at V and 7 bases at J, with 14 bases in the middle. This CDR3 region has 13 residues. This entry belongs to a study of tumor-infiltrating lymphocytes in primary liver carcinoma. Alongside blood RNA obtained from unsorted whole blood, germline DNA was also extracted. TCR beta cDNA was prepared out of roughly 500 ng total RNA by means of a constant-region primer. Construction of TCR beta libraries relied on three successive nested multiplex PCR rounds employing slightly modified ARM-PCR. TRBV1-TRBV30 forward primers and a C-beta reverse primer were used in the first two PCR rounds, which each ran for approximately 11 cycles. TCRdb analysed the multiplex PCR reads with MiXCR anew, one entry per CDR3 protein. This repertoire shows around 210,000 distinct CDR3 sequences, less than 75% found once; its top ten account for roughly 7%.

Sequencing was done on a sample of peripheral blood. This sequence joins TRBV28 and TRBJ1-1, with a tentative D call TRBD1 (5 bases). The receptor was derived from a woman in her sixties or seventies with primary liver carcinoma and hepatitis B virus infection. The CDR3 region is CASSLRDPDEAFF. The CDR3 DNA sequence: TGTGCCAGCAGTCTCAGGGACCCCGATGAAGCTTTCTTT. The full variable domain, with the rest looked up from reference TRBV28 and TRBJ1-1, is DVKVTQSSRYLVKRTGEKVFLECVQDMDHENMFWYRQDPGLGLRLIYFSYDVKMKEKGDIPEGYSVSREKKERFSLILESASTNQTSMYLCASSLRDPDEAFFGQGTRLTVV.